A single T cell receptor (beta chain) is shown here with its context. What it recognizes is unknown. Primers included in the PCR were 60 Vbeta and 13 Jbeta primers. This table comes from immunoSEQ multiplex PCR, and its TCRdb copy is limited to in-frame clones, with some not included. The sample lists approximately 180,000 clones, around 75% occurring once. The sample comes from a study of cytomegalovirus exposure and HLA in healthy donors. At the level of the study: A prior analysis found about 110 million unique TCR beta sequences from 150 million to 200 million T cells. Study outcomes and limitations: An observed cluster of highly shared sequence variants was recorded as a likely sequencing artifact. Near-uniform donor sequencing depth was presumed by presence/absence analyses. In vitro experiments confirmed that three CMV-associated chains were specific for CMV antigens.

The CDR3 has 15 residues. V gave up 1 base and J gave up 8 bases; unmatched junction bases: 10. Germline lookup yields CDR1 GTSNPN and CDR2 SVGIG (reference sequence). This TCR came from a woman in her 30s in good health and CMV-seronegative. The chain recombines TRBV30 with TRBJ2-3; 9 nucleotides match TRBD2. The sequencing input was PBMCs. CDR3 sequence (DNA): TGTGCCTGGAGTGGAGTCCCGGGCGGGGGGGGTACGCAGTATTTT. Translation gives CAWSGVPGGGGTQYF.